Sequencing of this T cell receptor beta chain was carried out in a study of OX40 agonist ivuxolimab in advanced cancers. The method was immunoSEQ multiplex PCR; TCRdb's version includes in-frame clones alone and lacks a portion of them. The data hold about 68,000 clones, with 70% to 90% observed a single time. Per the germline V gene, CDR1 is SGHRS and CDR2 is YFSETQ. The V gene lost 0 bases and the J gene lost 3 bases, with 9 bases spanning the gap. The CDR3 has 14 amino acids. The specimen was CD4+ or CD8+ T cells sorted from blood, collected in a trial of the OX40 agonist ivuxolimab. The chain carries TRBV5-1 and TRBJ2-5; possible D gene TRBD1, 6 bases. The TCR sequence derives from an adult with an advanced solid tumor such as melanoma, head and neck, liver or kidney cancer. This CDR3 is CASSLEQGKETQYF. In DNA, the CDR3 is TGCGCCAGCAGCTTGGAGCAGGGGAAAGAGACCCAGTACTTC.